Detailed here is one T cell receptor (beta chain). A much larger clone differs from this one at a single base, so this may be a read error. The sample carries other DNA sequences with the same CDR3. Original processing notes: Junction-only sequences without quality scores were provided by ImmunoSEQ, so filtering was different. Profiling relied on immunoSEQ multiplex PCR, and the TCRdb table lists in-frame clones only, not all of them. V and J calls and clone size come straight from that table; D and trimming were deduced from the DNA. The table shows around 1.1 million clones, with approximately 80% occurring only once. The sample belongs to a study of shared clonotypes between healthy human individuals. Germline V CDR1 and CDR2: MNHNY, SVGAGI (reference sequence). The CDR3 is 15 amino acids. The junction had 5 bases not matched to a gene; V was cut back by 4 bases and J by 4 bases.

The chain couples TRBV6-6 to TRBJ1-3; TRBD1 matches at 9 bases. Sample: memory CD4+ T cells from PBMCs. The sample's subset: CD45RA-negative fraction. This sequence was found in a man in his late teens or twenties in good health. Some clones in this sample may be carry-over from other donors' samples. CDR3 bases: TGTGCCAGCAGTTGGGACAGGGCTTCCGGAAACACCATATATTTT. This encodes CASSWDRASGNTIYF.